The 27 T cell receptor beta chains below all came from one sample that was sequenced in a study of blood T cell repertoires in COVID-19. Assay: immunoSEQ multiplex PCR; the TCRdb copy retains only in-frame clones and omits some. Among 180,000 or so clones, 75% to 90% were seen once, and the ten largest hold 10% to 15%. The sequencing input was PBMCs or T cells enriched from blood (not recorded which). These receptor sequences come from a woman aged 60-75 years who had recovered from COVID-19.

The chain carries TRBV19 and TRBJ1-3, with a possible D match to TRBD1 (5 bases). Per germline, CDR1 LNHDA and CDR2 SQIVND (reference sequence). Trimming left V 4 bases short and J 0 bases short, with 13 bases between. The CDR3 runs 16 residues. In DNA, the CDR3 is TGTGCCAGTAGTAACGGGGGAAGGAGCTCTGGAAACACCATATATTTT. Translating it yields CASSNGGRSSGNTIYF.

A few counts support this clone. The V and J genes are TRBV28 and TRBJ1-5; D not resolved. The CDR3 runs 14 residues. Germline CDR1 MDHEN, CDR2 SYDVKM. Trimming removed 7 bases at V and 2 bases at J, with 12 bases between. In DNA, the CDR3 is TGTGCCAGCATAAACCCCCGGGGCAATCAGCCCCAGCATTTT. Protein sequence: CASINPRGNQPQHF.

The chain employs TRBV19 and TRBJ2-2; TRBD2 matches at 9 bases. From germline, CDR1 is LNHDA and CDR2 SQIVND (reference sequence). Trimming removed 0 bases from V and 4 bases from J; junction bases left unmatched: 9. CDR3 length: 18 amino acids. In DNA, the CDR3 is TGTGCCAGTAGTATAGAACGCGGGAGGGCCCCTATCACCGGGGAGCTGTTTTTT. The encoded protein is CASSIERGRAPITGELFF.

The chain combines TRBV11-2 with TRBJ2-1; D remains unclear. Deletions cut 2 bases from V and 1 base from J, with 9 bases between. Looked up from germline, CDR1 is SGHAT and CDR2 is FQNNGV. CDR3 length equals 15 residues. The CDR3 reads CASSLRRTSYNEQFF. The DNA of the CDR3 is TGTGCCAGCAGCTTACGGAGAACTTCCTACAATGAGCAGTTCTTC. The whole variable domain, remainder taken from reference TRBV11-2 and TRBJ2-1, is EAGVAQSPRYKIIEKRQSVAFWCNPISGHATLYWYQQILGQGPKLLIQFQNNGVVDDSQLPKDRFSAERLKGVDSTLKIQPAKLEDSAVYLCASSLRRTSYNEQFFGPGTRLTVL.

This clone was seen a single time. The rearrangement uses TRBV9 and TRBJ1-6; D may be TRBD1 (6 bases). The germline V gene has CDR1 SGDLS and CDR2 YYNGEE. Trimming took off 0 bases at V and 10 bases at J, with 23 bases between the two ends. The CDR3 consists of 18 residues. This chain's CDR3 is CASSVVLWGGRGRSPLHF. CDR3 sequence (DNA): TGTGCCAGCAGCGTAGTTTTATGGGGGGGCAGGGGAAGGTCACCCCTCCACTTT.

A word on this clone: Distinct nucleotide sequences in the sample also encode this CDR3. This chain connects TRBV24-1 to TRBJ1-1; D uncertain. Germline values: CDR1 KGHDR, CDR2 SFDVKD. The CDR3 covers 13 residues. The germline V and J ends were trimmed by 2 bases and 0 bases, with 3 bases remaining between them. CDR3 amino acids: CATSDSLNTEAFF. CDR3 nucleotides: TGTGCCACCAGTGATTCTCTGAACACTGAAGCTTTCTTT.

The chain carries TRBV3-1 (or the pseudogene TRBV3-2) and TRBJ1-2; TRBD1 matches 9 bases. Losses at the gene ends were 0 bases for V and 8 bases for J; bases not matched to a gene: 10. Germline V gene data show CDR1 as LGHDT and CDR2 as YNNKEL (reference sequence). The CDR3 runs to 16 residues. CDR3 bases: TGTGCCAGCAGCCAAGACCCAACAGGGGGCAGGGGAGGCTACACCTTC. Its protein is CASSQDPTGGRGGYTF.

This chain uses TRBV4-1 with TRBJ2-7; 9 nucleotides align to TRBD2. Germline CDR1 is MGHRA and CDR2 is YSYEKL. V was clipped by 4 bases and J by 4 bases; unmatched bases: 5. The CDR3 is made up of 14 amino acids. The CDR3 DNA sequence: TGCGCCAGCAGCCCCGGCCTAGCGGGATACGAGCAGTACTTC. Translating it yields CASSPGLAGYEQYF.

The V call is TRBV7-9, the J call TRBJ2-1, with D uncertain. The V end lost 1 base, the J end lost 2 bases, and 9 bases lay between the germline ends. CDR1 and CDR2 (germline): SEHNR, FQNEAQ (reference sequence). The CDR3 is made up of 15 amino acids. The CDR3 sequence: CASSLVGLPYNEQFF. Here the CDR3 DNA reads TGTGCCAGCAGCTTAGTCGGGTTACCCTACAATGAGCAGTTCTTC.

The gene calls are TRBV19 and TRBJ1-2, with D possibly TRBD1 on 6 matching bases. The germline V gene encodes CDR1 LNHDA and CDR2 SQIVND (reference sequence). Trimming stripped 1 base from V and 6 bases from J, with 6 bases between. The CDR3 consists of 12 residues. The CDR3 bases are TGTGCCAGTAGTATAGCAGGGGATGGCTACACCTTC. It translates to CASSIAGDGYTF.

CDR3 coding DNA: TGTGCCAGCATCGGGAGTATTGAGCGTGAAAAACTGTTTTTT. It specifies CASIGSIEREKLFF. The rearrangement links TRBV28 to TRBJ1-4; no clear D. V lost 7 bases and J 7 bases, leaving 16 bases between the germline ends. This CDR3 contains 14 residues. Germline-derived CDR1 and CDR2 are MDHEN and SYDVKM.

For the CDR3, the DNA is TGTGCCAGCAGCTCCCTTGGGGGGGCCGGCACAGATACGCAGTATTTT. Its protein is CASSSLGGAGTDTQYF. V usage is TRBV3-1 (or the pseudogene TRBV3-2) and J usage is TRBJ2-3; D perhaps matches TRBD2 (7 bases). Germline V gives CDR1 LGHDT, CDR2 YNNKEL (reference sequence). CDR3 length: 16 residues. V dropped 5 bases and J dropped 1 base, with 16 bases sitting between them.

The CDR3 nucleotides read TGTGCCAGCAGCGACAACAGGGGGTATGGCTACACCTTC. The encoded protein is CASSDNRGYGYTF. The rearrangement joins TRBV9 to TRBJ1-2; the match to TRBD1 covers 8 bases. The J segment lost 5 bases and the V segment lost 3 bases, leaving 3 bases of the junction unmatched. Germline lookup yields CDR1 SGDLS and CDR2 YYNGEE. There are 13 residues in the CDR3.

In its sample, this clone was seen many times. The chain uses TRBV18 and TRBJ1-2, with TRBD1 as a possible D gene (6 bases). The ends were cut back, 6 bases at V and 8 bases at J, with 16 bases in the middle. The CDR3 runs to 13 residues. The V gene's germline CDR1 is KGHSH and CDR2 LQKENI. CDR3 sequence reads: CASSRDNRNGYTF. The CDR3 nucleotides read TGTGCCAGCTCGAGGGACAACCGGAACGGCTACACCTTC. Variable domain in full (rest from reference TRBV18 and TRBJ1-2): NAGVMQNPRHLVRRRGQEARLRCSPMKGHSHVYWYRQLPEEGLKFMVYLQKENIIDESGMPKERFSAEFPKEGPSILRIQQVVRGDSAAYFCASSRDNRNGYTFGSGTRLTVV.

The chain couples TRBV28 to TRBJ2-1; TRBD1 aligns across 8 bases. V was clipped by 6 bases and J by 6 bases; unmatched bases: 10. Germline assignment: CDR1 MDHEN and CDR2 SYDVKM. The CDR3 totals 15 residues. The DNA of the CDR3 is TGTGCCAGCAGCAGACCCGGGACAGGAGTCAATGAGCAGTTCTTC. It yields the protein CASSRPGTGVNEQFF.

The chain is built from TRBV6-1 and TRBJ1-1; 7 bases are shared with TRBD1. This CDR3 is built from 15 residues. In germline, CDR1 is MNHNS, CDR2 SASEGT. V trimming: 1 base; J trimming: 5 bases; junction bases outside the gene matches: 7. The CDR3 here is CASSEERGRGTEAFF. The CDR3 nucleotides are TGTGCCAGCAGTGAAGAAAGGGGGCGAGGTACTGAAGCTTTCTTT.

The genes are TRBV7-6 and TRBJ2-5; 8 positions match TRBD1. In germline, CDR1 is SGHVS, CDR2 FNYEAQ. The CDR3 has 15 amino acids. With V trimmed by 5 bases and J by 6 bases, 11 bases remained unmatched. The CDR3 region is CASSPRQGAGKTQYF. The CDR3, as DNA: TGTGCCAGCAGCCCCCGCCAGGGGGCCGGGAAGACCCAGTACTTC.

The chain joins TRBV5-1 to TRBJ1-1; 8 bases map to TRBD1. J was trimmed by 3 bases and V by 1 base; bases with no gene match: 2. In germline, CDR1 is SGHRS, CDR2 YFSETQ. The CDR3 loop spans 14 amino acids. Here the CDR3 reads CASSLQGAYTEAFF. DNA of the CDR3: TGCGCCAGCAGCTTGCAGGGGGCATACACTGAAGCTTTCTTT.

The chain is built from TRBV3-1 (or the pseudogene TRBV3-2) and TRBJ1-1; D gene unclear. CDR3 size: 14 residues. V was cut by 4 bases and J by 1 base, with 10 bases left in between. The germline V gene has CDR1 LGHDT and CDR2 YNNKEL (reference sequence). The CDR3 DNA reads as TGTGCCAGCAGCCTAACCGGTAGGAACACTGAAGCTTTCTTT. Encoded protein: CASSLTGRNTEAFF.

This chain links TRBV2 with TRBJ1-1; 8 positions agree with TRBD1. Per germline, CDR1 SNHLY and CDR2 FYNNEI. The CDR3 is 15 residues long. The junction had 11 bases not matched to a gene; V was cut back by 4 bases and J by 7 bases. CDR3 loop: CASSVTQGALGEAFF. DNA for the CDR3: TGTGCCAGCAGTGTTACGCAGGGGGCGCTGGGTGAAGCTTTCTTT.

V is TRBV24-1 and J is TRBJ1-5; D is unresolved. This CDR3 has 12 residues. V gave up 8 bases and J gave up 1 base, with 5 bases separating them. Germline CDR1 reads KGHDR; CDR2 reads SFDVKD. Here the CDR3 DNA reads TGTGCCACCACGACAAGCAATCAGCCCCAGCATTTT. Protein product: CATTTSNQPQHF.

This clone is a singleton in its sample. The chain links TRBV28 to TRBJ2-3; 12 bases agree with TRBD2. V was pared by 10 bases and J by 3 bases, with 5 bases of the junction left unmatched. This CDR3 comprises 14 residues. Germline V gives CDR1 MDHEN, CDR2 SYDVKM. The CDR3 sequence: CATLTSGRTDTQYF. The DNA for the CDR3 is TGTGCCACCCTGACTAGCGGGAGAACAGATACGCAGTATTTT.

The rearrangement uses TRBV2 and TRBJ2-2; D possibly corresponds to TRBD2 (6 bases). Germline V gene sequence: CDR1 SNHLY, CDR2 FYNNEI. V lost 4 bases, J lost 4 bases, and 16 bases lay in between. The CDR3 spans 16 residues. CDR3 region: CASSAEETRTTGELFF. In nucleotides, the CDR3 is TGTGCCAGCAGTGCGGAAGAGACTAGGACCACCGGGGAGCTGTTTTTT.

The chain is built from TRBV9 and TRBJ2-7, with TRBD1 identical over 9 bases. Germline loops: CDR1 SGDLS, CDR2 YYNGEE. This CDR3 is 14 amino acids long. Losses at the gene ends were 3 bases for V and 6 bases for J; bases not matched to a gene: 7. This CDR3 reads CASSDGTGYSEQYF. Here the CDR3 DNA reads TGTGCCAGCAGCGACGGGACAGGGTATAGCGAGCAGTACTTC. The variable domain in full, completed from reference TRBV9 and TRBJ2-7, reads DSGVTQTPKHLITATGQRVTLRCSPRSGDLSVYWYQQSLDQGLQFLIQYYNGEERAKGNILERFSAQQFPDLHSELNLSSLELGDSALYFCASSDGTGYSEQYFGPGTRLTVT.

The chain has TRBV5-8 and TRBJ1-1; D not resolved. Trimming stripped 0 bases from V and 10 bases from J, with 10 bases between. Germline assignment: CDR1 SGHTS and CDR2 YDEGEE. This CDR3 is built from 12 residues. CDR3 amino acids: CASSLEPIGAFF. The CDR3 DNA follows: TGTGCCAGCAGCTTGGAACCCATCGGAGCTTTCTTT.

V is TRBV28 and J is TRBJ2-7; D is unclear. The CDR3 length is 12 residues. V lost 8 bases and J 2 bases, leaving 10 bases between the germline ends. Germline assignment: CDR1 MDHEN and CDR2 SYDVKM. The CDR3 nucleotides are TGTGCCAGCGTGGGCACGACCTACGAGCAGTACTTC. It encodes CASVGTTYEQYF.

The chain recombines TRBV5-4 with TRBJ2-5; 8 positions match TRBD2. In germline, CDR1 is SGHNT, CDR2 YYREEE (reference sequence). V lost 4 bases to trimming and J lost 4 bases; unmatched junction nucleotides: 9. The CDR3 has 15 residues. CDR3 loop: CASSIGLAKRETQYF. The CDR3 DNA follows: TGTGCCAGCAGCATCGGACTAGCTAAACGAGAGACCCAGTACTTC.